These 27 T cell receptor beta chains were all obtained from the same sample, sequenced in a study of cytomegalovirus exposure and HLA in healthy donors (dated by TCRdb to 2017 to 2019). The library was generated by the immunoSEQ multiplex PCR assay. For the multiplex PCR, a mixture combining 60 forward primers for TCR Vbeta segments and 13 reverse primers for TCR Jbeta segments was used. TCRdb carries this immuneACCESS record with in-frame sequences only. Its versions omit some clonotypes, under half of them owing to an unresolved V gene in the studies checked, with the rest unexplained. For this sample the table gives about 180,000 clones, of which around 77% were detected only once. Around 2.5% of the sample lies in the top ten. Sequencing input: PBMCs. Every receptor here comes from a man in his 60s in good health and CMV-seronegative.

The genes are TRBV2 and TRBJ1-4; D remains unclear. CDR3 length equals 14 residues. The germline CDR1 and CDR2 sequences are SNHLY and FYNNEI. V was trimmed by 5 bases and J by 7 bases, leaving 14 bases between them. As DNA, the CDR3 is TGTGCCAGCAGTCCACAGAGCCGTAGTGAAAAACTGTTTTTT. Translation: CASSPQSRSEKLFF.

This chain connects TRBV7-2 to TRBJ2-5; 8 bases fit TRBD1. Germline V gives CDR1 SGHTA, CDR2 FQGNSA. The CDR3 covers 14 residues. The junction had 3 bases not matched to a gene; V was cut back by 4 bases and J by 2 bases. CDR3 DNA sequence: TGTGCCAGCAGCTGGACAGGGTATCAAGAGACCCAGTACTTC. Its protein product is CASSWTGYQETQYF. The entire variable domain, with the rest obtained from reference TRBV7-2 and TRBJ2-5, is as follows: GAGVSQSPSNKVTEKGKDVELRCDPISGHTALYWYRQSLGQGLEFLIYFQGNSAPDKSGLPSDRFSAERTGGSVSTLTIQRTQQEDSAVYLCASSWTGYQETQYFGPGTRLLVL.

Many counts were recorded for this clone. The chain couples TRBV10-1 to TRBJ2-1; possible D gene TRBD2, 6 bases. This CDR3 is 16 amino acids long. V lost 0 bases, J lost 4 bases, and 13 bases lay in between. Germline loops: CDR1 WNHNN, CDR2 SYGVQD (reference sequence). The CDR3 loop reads CASSESTSPPYNEQFF. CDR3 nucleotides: TGCGCCAGCAGTGAGTCAACTAGCCCTCCTTACAATGAGCAGTTCTTC.

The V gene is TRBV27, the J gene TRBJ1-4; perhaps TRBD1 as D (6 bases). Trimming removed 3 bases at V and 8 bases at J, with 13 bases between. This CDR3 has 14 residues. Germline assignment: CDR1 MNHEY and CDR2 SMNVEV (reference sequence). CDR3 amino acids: CASSFSRGGEKLFF. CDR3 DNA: TGTGCCAGCAGTTTCTCCAGGGGCGGGGAAAAACTGTTTTTT.

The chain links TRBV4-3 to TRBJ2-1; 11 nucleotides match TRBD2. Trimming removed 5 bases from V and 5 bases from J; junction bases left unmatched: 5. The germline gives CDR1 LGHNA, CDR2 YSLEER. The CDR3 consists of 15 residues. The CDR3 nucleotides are TGCGCCAGCAGCTCACTAGCGGGAGAGGACAATGAGCAGTTCTTC. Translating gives CASSSLAGEDNEQFF.

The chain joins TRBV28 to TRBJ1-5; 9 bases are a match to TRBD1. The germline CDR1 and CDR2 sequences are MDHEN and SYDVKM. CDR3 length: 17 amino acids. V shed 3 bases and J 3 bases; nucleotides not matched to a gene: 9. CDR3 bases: TGTGCCAGCAGTTTTTTGGGACAGGGTTTGAACAATCAGCCCCAGCATTTT. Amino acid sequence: CASSFLGQGLNNQPQHF.

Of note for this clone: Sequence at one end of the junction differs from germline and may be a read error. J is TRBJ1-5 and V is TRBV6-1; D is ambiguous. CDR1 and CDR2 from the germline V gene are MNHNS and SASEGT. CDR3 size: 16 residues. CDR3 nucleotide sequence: TGTGCCAGCAGTGAAGCTCAGATACATAGCAATCAGCCCCAGAATTTT. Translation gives CASSEAQIHSNQPQNF.

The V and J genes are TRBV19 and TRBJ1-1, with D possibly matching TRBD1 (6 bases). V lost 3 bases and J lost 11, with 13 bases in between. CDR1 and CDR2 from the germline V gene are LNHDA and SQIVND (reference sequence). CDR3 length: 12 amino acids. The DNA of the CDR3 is TGTGCCAGTAGTATCCTAGAGAGGGGGGCTTTCTTT. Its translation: CASSILERGAFF.

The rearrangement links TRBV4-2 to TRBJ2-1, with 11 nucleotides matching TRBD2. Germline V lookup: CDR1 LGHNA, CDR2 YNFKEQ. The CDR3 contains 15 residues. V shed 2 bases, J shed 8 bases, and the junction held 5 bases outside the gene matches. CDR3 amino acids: CASSQIAGGEDEQFF. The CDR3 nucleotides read TGTGCCAGCAGCCAAATAGCGGGAGGGGAGGATGAGCAGTTCTTC.

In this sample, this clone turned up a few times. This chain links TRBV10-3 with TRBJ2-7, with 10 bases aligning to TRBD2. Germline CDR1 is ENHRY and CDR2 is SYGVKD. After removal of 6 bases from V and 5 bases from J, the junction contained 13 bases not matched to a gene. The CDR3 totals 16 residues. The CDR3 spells CAIRRTIAGGNNEQYF. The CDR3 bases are TGTGCCATCAGGAGAACCATAGCGGGAGGCAACAACGAGCAGTACTTC.

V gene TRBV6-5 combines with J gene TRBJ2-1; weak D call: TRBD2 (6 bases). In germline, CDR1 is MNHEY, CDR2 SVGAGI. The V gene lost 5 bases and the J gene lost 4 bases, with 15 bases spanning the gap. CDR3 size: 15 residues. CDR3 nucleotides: TGTGCCAGCAGTACCCGGGGAGGAGGTTACAATGAGCAGTTCTTC. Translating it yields CASSTRGGGYNEQFF.

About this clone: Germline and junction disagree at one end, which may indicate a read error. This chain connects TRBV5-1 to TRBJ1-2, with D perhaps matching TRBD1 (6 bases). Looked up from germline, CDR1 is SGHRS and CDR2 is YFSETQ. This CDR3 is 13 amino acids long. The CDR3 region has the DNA TGCGCCAGCCAGTCAGGGGATAACTATGGCTACCCCTTC. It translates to CASQSGDNYGYPF.

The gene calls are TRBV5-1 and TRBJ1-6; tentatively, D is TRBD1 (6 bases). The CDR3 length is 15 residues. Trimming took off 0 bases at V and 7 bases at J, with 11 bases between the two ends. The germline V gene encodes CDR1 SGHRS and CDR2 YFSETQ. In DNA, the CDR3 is TGCGCCAGCAGCTTGGAGCGACAGGACAATTCACCCCTCCACTTT. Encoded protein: CASSLERQDNSPLHF. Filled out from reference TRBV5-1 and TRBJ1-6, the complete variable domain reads KAGVTQTPRYLIKTRGQQVTLSCSPISGHRSVSWYQQTPGQGLQFLFEYFSETQRNKGNFPGRFSGRQFSNSRSEMNVSTLELGDSALYLCASSLERQDNSPLHFGNGTRLTVT.

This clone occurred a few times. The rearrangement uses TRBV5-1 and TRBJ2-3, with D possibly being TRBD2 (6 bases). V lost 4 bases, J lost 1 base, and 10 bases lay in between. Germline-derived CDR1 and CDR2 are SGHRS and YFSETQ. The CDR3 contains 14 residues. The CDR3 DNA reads TGCGCCAGCAGCCCCGGAGGGGGCACAGATACGCAGTATTTT. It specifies CASSPGGGTDTQYF.

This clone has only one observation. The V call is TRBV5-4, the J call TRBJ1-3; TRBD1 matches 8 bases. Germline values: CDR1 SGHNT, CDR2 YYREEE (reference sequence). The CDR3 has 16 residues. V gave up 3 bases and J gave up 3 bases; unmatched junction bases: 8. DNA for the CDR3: TGTGCCAGCAGCTCGCCGGACAGGGTGTATGGAAACACCATATATTTT. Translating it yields CASSSPDRVYGNTIYF. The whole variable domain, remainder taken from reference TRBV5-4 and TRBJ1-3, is ETGVTQSPTHLIKTRGQQVTLRCSSQSGHNTVSWYQQALGQGPQFIFQYYREEENGRGNFPPRFSGLQFPNYSSELNVNALELDDSALYLCASSSPDRVYGNTIYFGEGSWLTVV.

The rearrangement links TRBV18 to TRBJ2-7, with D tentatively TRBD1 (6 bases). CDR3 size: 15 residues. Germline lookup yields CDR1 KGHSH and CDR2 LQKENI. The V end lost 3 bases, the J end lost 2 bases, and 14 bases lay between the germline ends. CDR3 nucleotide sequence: TGTGCCAGCTCACCGAGCTCGGCAGGGGCCTACGAGCAGTACTTC. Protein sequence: CASSPSSAGAYEQYF.

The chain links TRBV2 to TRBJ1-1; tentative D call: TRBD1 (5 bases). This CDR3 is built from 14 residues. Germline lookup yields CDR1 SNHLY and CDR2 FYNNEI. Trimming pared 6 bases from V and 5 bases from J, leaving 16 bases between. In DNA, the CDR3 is TGTGCCAGCAGGCTGGAGTTCCAGGGAACTGAAGCTTTCTTT. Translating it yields CASRLEFQGTEAFF.

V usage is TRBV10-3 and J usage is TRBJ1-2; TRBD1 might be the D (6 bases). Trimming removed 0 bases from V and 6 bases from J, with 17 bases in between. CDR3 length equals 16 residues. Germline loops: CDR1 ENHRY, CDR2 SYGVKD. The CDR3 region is CAISESTPGTKNGYTF. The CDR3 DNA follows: TGTGCCATCAGTGAGTCGACTCCAGGGACAAAAAATGGCTACACCTTC.

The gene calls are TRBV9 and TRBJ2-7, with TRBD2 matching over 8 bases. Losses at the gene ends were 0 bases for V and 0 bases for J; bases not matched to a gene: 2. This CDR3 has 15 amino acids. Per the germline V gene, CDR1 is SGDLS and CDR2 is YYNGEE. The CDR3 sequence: CASSVGAGVSYEQYF. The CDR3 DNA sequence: TGTGCCAGCAGCGTAGGAGCGGGAGTCTCCTACGAGCAGTACTTC. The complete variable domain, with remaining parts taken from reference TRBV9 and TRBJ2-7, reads DSGVTQTPKHLITATGQRVTLRCSPRSGDLSVYWYQQSLDQGLQFLIQYYNGEERAKGNILERFSAQQFPDLHSELNLSSLELGDSALYFCASSVGAGVSYEQYFGPGTRLTVT.

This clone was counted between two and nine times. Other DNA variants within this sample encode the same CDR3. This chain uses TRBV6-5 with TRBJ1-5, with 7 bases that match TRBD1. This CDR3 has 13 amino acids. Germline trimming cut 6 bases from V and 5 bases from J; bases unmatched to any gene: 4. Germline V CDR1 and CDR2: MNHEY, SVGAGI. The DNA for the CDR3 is TGTGCCAGCAGCCGGGACAGCTATCAGCCCCAGCATTTT. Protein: CASSRDSYQPQHF.

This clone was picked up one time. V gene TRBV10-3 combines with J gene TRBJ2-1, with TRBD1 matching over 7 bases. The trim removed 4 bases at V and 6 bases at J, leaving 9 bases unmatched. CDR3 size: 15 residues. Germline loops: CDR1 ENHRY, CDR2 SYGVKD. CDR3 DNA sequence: TGTGCCATCAGTGTAGGCCGGGACAGAAGCAATGAGCAGTTCTTC. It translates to CAISVGRDRSNEQFF.

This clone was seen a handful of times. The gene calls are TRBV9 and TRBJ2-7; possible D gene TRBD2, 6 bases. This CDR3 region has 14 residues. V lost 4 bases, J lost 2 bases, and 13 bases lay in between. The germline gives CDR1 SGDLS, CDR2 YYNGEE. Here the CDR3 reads CASSPGVSAYEQYF. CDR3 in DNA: TGTGCCAGCAGCCCGGGGGTGTCGGCCTACGAGCAGTACTTC. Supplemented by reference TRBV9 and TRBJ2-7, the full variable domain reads DSGVTQTPKHLITATGQRVTLRCSPRSGDLSVYWYQQSLDQGLQFLIQYYNGEERAKGNILERFSAQQFPDLHSELNLSSLELGDSALYFCASSPGVSAYEQYFGPGTRLTVT.

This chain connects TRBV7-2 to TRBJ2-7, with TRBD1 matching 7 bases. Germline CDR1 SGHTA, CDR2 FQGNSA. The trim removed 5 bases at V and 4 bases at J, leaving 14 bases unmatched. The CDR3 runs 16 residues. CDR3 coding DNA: TGTGCCAGCAGCGGCCTCTTACTAGGACAGGCTTACGAGCAGTACTTC. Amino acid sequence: CASSGLLLGQAYEQYF.

Here the CDR3 reads CASSEGRFSYNSPLHF. As DNA, the CDR3 is TGTGCCAGCAGTGAGGGCCGGTTCTCCTATAATTCACCCCTCCACTTT. This chain joins TRBV28 and TRBJ1-6, with D unclear. CDR1 MDHEN and CDR2 SYDVKM come from the germline V gene. The CDR3 covers 16 residues. V was trimmed by 5 bases and J by 0 bases, leaving 11 bases between them.

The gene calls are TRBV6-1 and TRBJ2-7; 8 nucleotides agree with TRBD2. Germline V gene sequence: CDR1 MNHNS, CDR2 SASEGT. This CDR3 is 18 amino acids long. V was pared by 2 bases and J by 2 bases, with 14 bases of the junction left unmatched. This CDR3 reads CASSENPSTSGVPYEQYF. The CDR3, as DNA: TGTGCCAGCAGTGAAAACCCTTCCACTAGCGGAGTCCCCTACGAGCAGTACTTC.

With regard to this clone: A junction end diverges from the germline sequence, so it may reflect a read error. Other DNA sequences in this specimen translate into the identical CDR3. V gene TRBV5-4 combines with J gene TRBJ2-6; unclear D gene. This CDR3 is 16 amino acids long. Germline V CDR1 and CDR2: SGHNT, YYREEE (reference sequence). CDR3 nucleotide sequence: TGCGCCAGCAGCCAAGATCCGAGCTCTGGGGCCAACGTCCTGACTTTC. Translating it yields CASSQDPSSGANVLTF.

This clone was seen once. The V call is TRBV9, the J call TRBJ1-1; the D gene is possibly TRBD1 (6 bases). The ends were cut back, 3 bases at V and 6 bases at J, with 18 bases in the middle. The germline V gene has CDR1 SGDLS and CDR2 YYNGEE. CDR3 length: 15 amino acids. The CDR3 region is CASSGTTGPSAEAFF. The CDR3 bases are TGTGCCAGCAGCGGAACGACAGGCCCCTCCGCTGAAGCTTTCTTT.